This T cell receptor beta chain came from a study of cytomegalovirus exposure and HLA in healthy donors. Study context: An early release of data contained tens of millions of unique TCRs, which came from HLA-typed donors.

This clone was recorded a few times. Its antigen is not known. Findings of the study overall: Analyzed later, most CMV-associated TCR beta chains appeared HLA-restricted. According to an earlier analysis, most TCR beta V segments yielded productive rearrangements about 87% or about 30% of the time.

Primers included in the PCR were 60 Vbeta and 13 Jbeta primers. Here immunoSEQ multiplex PCR was the method, and the copy in TCRdb shows in-frame clones only, minus some. The table lists around 150,000 clones, over 70% of them singletons. The TCR originated in a male donor in good health and CMV-seropositive. The sequenced sample was PBMCs.

In nucleotides, the CDR3 is TGTGCCAGCAGCTTCGGCACTATCCCGACCGGGGAGCTGTTTTTT. Residues: CASSFGTIPTGELFF. This chain connects TRBV5-6 to TRBJ2-2; D unclear. The V end was cut by 2 bases, the J end by 5 bases, with 13 bases between. The CDR3 is 15 amino acids. The germline V gene has CDR1 SGHDT and CDR2 YYEEEE.